A selection of T cell receptor beta chains follows, all from one sample in a study of human T cells and chemical hapten exposure. TCRdb passed the RACE reads through MiXCR, listing each CDR3 protein once. This table holds around 69,000 distinct CDR3 sequences, 7.5% to 9.5% found once. The specimen was whole blood, collected in connection with sensitization to the hapten diphenylcyclopropenone (DPC). Receptor source: a woman between 45 and 65 years old with alopecia areata. Some clones in this sample may be carry-over from other donors' samples. The CDR3 runs from the conserved cysteine through the conserved F or W. A D gene is named only where the DNA matches it firmly. Not all rows give a size; the values are once, few, many and, for expanded clones, a class.

V,size,D,J,CDR3,DNA
TRBV18,few,TRBD1,TRBJ1-1,CASSPGVRTGGTEAFF,TGTGCCAGCTCACCAGGCGTCAGGACAGGGGGCACTGAAGCTTTCTTT
TRBV3-1,many,.,TRBJ1-5,CASSQGPNQPQHF,TGTGCCAGCAGCCAAGGCCCAAATCAGCCCCAGCATTTT
TRBV20-1,many,TRBD1,TRBJ1-6,CSAREQGYSPLHF,TGCAGTGCTAGAGAACAGGGGTACTCACCCCTCCACTTT
TRBV5-1,few,TRBD2,TRBJ2-7,CASSIGTSGGREQYF,TGCGCCAGCAGCATAGGGACTAGCGGGGGCAGGGAGCAGTACTTC
TRBV7-6,many,.,TRBJ2-3,CASSLVSGYRLAPSTDTQYF,TGTGCCAGCAGCTTAGTCTCGGGATATAGGTTAGCGCCTAGCACAGATACGCAGTATTTT
TRBV2,many,.,TRBJ1-1,CASSNGRSTEAFF,TGTGCCAGCAGCAATGGTAGGAGCACTGAAGCTTTCTTT
TRBV28,many,.,TRBJ1-3,CASSLASASGNTIYF,TGTGCCAGCAGTTTGGCCAGTGCCTCTGGAAACACCATATATTTT
TRBV14,.,.,TRBJ2-1,CASSQDLPTPEEELQFF,TGTGCCAGCAGCCAAGATCTACCCACCCCTGAGGAGGAACTGCAGTTCTTC
TRBV28,many,.,TRBJ2-7,CASSPEPYEQYF,TGTGCCAGCAGTCCTGAGCCCTACGAGCAGTACTTC
TRBV6-2/TRBV6-3,few,.,TRBJ2-1,CASSYPLGNEQFF,TGTGCCAGCAGTTATCCGCTCGGCAATGAGCAGTTCTTC
TRBV20-1,.,TRBD2,TRBJ2-7,CSARTPGLATHEQYF,TGCAGTGCTAGGACACCGGGACTAGCGACTCACGAGCAGTACTTC
TRBV6-1,few,.,TRBJ1-1,CASSEAGATEAFF,TGTGCCAGCAGTGAAGCAGGGGCAACCGAAGCTTTCTTT
TRBV6-6,many,.,TRBJ1-2,CASSYSGGYGYTF,TGTGCCAGCAGTTACTCAGGGGGCTATGGCTACACCTTC
TRBV7-9,many,TRBD1,TRBJ2-3,CASSPSLDRESTDTQYF,TGTGCCAGCAGCCCAAGTTTGGACAGGGAAAGCACAGATACGCAGTATTTT
TRBV7-9,.,.,TRBJ2-7,CASSLSGTPYEQYF,TGTGCCAGCAGCTTATCGGGGACCCCCTACGAGCAGTACTTC
TRBV29-1,.,.,TRBJ1-5,CSVAAGDQPQHF,TGCAGCGTTGCTGCGGGGGATCAGCCCCAGCATTTT
TRBV27,many,.,TRBJ1-1,CASRRGFSTEAFF,TGTGCCAGCCGAAGGGGATTTAGTACTGAAGCTTTCTTT
TRBV3-1,.,TRBD1,TRBJ1-3,CASSQRATGTGNTIYF,TGTGCCAGCAGCCAACGTGCGACAGGGACTGGAAACACCATATATTTT
TRBV5-8,.,.,TRBJ2-3,CASRERRSTDTQYF,TGTGCCAGCAGGGAGCGGAGAAGCACAGATACGCAGTATTTT
TRBV4-2,.,.,TRBJ2-2,CASSQEMRSSGELFF,TGTGCCAGCAGCCAAGAAATGAGGTCGAGCGGGGAGCTGTTTTTT
TRBV27,many,.,TRBJ1-5,CASSLQGPDQPQHF,TGTGCCAGCAGTTTACAAGGTCCGGATCAGCCCCAGCATTTT
TRBV20-1,many,TRBD1,TRBJ2-3,CSAPTARDRGPDTQYF,TGCAGTGCTCCAACAGCCCGGGACAGGGGGCCAGATACGCAGTATTTT
TRBV5-4,.,TRBD1,TRBJ1-5,CASSKGGDSNQPQHF,TGTGCCAGCAGTAAAGGGGGCGATAGCAATCAGCCCCAGCATTTT
TRBV10-3,many,TRBD1,TRBJ1-1,CAISETGVPNTEAFF,TGTGCCATCAGTGAGACAGGGGTGCCGAACACTGAAGCTTTCTTT
TRBV20-1,few,.,TRBJ1-1,CSARRTQGLEAFF,TGCAGTGCTAGACGTACTCAGGGTCTTGAAGCTTTCTTT
TRBV19,.,.,TRBJ2-4,CASLTQEGNIQYF,TGTGCCAGTCTAACGCAGGAAGGAAACATTCAGTACTTC
TRBV27,few,.,TRBJ2-1,CASSFGLVVGEQFF,TGTGCCAGCAGTTTCGGTCTAGTTGTCGGTGAGCAGTTCTTC